The T cell receptor (beta chain) under discussion was sequenced for a study of tumor-infiltrating lymphocytes in localized non-small cell lung cancer. For the study at large: The cohort mixed smokers and never-smokers, several histologies, and some post-neoadjuvant-chemotherapy samples. Tumor tissue and non-adjacent uninvolved lung came from each patient.

Repertoires were generated with immunoSEQ multiplex PCR, while TCRdb's copy carries only in-frame clones and drops some. The repertoire holds about 16,000 clones, roughly 69% seen once, with 6.5% in the top ten. Study results and caveats: Different pieces of the same tissue were used for each assay. TCRbeta sequencing showed higher T cell infiltration in tumors than uninvolved lung.

In regard to this clone: What it binds is not known.

After removal of 5 bases from V and 6 bases from J, the junction contained 7 bases not matched to a gene. In germline, CDR1 is SNHLY, CDR2 FYNNEI. The CDR3 has 16 amino acids. This clonotype originated in a human donor with non-small cell lung cancer. Sequenced sample: lung tumor tissue. The V gene is TRBV2, the J gene TRBJ2-2; 12 bases line up with TRBD2. CDR3 protein: CASSPRLAGDSGELFF. CDR3 DNA sequence: TGTGCCAGCAGTCCGCGACTAGCGGGAGATTCCGGGGAGCTGTTTTTT.